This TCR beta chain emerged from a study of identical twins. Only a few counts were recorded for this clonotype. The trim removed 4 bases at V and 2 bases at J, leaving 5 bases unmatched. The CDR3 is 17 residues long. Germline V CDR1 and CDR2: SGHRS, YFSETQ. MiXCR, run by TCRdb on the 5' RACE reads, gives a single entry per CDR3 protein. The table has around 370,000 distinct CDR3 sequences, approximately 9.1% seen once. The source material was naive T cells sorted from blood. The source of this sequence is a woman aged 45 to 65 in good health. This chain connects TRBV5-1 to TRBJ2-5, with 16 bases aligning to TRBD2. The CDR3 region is CASSPGGLAGGQETQYF. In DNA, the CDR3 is TGCGCCAGCAGCCCCGGGGGACTAGCGGGAGGGCAAGAGACCCAGTACTTC. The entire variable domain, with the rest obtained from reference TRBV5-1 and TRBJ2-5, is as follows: KAGVTQTPRYLIKTRGQQVTLSCSPISGHRSVSWYQQTPGQGLQFLFEYFSETQRNKGNFPGRFSGRQFSNSRSEMNVSTLELGDSALYLCASSPGGLAGGQETQYFGPGTRLLVL.